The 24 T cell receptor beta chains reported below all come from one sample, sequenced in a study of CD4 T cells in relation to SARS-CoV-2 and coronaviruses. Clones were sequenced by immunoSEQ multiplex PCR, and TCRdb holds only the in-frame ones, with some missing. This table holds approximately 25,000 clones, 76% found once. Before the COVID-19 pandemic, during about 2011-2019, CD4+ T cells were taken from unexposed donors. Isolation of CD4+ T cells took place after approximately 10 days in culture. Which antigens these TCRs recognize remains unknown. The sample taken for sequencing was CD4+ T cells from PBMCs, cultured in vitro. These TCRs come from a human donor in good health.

CDR3 loop: CASSRDRTGAGYGYTF. DNA of the CDR3: TGCGCCAGCAGCCGGGATAGGACAGGGGCGGGGTATGGCTACACCTTC. The chain links TRBV4-3 to TRBJ1-2; 9 bases are shared with TRBD1. The CDR3 spans 16 residues. Per germline, CDR1 LGHNA and CDR2 YSLEER. After removal of 4 bases from V and 5 bases from J, the junction contained 11 bases not matched to a gene.

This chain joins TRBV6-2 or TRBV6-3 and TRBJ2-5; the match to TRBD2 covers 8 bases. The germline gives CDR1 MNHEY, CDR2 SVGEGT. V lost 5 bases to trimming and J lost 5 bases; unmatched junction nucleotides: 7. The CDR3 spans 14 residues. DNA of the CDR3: TGTGCCAGCAGTCCAGCCGGGGGGGATGAGACCCAGTACTTC. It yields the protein CASSPAGGDETQYF.

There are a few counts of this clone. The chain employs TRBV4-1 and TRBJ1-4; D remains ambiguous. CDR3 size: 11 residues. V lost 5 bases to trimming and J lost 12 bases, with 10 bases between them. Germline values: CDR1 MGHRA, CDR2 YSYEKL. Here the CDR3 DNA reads TGCGCCAGCAGCTCTCGGTCGGAACTGTTTTTT. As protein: CASSSRSELFF.

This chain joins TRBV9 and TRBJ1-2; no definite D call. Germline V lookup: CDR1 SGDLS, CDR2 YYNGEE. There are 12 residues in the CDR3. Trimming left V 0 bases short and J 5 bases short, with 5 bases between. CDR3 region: CASSVDGYGYTF. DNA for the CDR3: TGTGCCAGCAGCGTAGACGGATATGGCTACACCTTC. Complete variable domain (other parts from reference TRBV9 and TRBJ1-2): DSGVTQTPKHLITATGQRVTLRCSPRSGDLSVYWYQQSLDQGLQFLIQYYNGEERAKGNILERFSAQQFPDLHSELNLSSLELGDSALYFCASSVDGYGYTFGSGTRLTVV.

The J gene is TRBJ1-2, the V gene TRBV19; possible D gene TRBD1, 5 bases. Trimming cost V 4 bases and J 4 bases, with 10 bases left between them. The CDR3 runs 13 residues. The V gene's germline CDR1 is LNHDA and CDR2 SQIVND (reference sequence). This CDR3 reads CASSSGTAYGYTF. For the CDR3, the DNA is TGTGCCAGTAGTAGCGGGACGGCCTATGGCTACACCTTC.

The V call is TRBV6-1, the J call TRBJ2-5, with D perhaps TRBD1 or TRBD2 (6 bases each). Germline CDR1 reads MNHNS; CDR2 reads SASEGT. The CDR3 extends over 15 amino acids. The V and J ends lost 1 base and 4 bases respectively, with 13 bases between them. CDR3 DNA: TGTGCCAGCAGTGAAGAAGGGGGGCGCCTAGAGACCCAGTACTTC. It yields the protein CASSEEGGRLETQYF.

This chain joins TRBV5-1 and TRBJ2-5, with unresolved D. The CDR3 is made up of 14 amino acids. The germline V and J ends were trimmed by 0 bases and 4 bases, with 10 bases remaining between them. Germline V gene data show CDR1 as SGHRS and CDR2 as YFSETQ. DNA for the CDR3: TGCGCCAGCAGCTTGGGGGGTTCCGGAGAGACCCAGTACTTC. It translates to CASSLGGSGETQYF.

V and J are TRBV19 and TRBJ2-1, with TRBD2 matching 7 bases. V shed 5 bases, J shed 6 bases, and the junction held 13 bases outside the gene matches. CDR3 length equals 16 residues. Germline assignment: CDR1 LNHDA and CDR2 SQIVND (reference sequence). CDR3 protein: CASSPLPAGKSNEQFF. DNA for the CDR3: TGTGCCAGTAGTCCCCTCCCAGCGGGAAAAAGCAATGAGCAGTTCTTC.

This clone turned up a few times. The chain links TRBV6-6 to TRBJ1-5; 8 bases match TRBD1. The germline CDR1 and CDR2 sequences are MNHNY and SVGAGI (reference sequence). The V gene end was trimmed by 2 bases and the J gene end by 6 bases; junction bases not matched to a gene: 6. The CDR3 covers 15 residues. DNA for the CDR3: TGTGCCAGCAGTTACCCGACAGGGGCTAGTCAGCCCCAGCATTTT. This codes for CASSYPTGASQPQHF.

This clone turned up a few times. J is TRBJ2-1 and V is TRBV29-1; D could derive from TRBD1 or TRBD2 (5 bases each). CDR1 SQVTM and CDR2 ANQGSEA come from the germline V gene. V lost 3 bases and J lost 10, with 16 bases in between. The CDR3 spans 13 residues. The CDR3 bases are TGCAGCGTTGAGCAAAGGGGCAGAGGGGAGCAGTTCTTC. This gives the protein CSVEQRGRGEQFF.

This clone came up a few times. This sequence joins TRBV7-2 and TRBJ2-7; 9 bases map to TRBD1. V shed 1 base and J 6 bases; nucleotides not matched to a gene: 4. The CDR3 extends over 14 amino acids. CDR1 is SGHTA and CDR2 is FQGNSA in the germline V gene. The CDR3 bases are TGTGCCAGCAGCTTAGGGACAGGGGTGTTCGAGCAGTACTTC. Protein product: CASSLGTGVFEQYF.

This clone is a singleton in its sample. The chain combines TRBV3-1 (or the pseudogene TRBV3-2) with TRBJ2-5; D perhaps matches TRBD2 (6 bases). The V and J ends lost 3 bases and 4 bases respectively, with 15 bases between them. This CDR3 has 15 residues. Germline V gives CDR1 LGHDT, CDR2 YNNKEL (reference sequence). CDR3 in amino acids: CASSHSSYGGETQYF. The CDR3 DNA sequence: TGTGCCAGCAGCCATTCCTCTTACGGGGGAGAGACCCAGTACTTC.

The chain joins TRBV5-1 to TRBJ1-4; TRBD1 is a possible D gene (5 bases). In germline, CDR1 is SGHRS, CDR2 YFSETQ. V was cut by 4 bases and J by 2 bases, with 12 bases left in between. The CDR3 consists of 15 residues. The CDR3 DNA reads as TGCGCCAGCAGCCCCCGGGAGGGGACTAATGAAAAACTGTTTTTT. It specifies CASSPREGTNEKLFF.

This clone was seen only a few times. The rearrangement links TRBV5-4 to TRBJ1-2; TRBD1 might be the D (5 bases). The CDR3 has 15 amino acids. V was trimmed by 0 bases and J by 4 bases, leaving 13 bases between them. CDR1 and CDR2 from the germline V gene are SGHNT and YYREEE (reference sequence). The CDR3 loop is CASSLVSGNPYGYTF. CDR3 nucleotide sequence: TGTGCCAGCAGCTTGGTCTCAGGGAACCCCTATGGCTACACCTTC.

CDR3 nucleotide sequence: TGTGCCAGCAGTTTAGGCGGGAGGGCCAGGGAGCAGTTCTTC. It is translated as CASSLGGRAREQFF. This rearrangement joins TRBV28 to TRBJ2-1, with 9 bases that match TRBD2. Germline lookup yields CDR1 MDHEN and CDR2 SYDVKM. The CDR3 runs to 14 residues. V shed 2 bases, J shed 10 bases, and the junction held 6 bases outside the gene matches.

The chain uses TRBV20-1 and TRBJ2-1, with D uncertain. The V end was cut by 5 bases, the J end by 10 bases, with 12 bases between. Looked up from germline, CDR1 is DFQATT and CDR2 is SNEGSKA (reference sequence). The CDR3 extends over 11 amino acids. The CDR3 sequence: CSAVTAREQFF. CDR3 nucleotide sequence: TGCAGTGCTGTCACCGCAAGAGAGCAGTTCTTC.

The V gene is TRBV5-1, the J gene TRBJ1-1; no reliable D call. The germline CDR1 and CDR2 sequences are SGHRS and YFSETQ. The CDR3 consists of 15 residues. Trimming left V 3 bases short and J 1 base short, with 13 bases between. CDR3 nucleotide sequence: TGCGCCAGCAGCTCACAACGATCAGGGAACACTGAAGCTTTCTTT. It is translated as CASSSQRSGNTEAFF.

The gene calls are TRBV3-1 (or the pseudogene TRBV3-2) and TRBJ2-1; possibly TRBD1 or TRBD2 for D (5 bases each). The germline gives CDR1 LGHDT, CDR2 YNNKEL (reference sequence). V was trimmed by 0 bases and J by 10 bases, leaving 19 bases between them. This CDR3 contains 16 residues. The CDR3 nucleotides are TGTGCCAGCAGCCAAGACCGGGACGGGCACAATCGGGAGCAGTTCTTC. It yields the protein CASSQDRDGHNREQFF.

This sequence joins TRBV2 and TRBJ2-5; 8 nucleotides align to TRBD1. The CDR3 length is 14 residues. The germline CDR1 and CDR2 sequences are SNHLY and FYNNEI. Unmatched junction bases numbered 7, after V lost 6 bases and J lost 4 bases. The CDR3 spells CASSPRTGPETQYF. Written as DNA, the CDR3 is TGTGCCAGCAGCCCTAGGACAGGGCCAGAGACCCAGTACTTC.

The CDR3 loop reads CASSFYETQYF. The DNA for the CDR3 is TGTGCCAGCAGCTTTTATGAGACCCAGTACTTC. V gene TRBV7-2 combines with J gene TRBJ2-5; the D is unclear. V lost 3 bases and J 5 bases, leaving 4 bases between the germline ends. Germline V CDR1 and CDR2: SGHTA, FQGNSA. CDR3 length: 11 amino acids.

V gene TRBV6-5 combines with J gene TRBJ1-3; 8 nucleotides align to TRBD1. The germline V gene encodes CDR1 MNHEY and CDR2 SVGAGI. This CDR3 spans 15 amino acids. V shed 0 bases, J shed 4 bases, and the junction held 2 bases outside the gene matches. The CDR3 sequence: CASSYSTGVGNTIYF. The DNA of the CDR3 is TGTGCCAGCAGTTACTCGACAGGGGTCGGAAACACCATATATTTT.

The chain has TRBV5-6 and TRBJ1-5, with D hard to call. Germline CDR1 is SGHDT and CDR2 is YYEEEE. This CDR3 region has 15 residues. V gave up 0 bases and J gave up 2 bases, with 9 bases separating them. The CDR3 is CASSLGPPGNQPQHF. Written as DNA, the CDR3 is TGTGCCAGCAGCTTGGGACCCCCCGGCAATCAGCCCCAGCATTTT.

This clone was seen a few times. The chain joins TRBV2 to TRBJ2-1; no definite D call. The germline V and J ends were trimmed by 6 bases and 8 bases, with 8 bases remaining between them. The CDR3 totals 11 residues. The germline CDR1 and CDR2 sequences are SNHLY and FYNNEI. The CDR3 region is CASSQSDEQFF. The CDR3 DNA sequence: TGTGCCAGCAGCCAGTCGGATGAGCAGTTCTTC.

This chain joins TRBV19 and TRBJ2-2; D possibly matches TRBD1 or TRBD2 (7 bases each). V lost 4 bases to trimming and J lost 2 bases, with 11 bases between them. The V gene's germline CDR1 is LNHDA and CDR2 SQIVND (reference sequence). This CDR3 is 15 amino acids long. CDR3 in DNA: TGTGCCAGTAGTAAGCGGGACAGAAACACCGGGGAGCTGTTTTTT. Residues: CASSKRDRNTGELFF.